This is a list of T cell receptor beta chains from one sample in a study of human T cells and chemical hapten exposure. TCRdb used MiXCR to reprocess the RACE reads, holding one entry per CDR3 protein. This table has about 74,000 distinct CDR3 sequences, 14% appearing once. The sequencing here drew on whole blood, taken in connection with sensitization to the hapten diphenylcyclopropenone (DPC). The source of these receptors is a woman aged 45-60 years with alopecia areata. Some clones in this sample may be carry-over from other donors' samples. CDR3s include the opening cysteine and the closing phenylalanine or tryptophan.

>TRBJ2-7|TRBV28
CASSEGVHEQYF
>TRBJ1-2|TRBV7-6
CASSLGRDGYTF
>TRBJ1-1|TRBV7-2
CASSLAGSLNTEAFF
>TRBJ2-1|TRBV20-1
CSASSSIYNEQFF
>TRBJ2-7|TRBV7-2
CASSLAGLADYEQYF
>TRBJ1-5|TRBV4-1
CASSQDVRGRPQHF
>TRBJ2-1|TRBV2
CASRGGLVFGEQFF
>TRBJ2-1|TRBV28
CASSLVGPVNEQFF
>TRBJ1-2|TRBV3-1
CASSQSRDRYTF
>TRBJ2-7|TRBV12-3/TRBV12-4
CASSWGSEQYF
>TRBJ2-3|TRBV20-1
CSASRLAGDLHTQYF
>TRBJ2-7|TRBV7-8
CASSRTPAPGSEQYF
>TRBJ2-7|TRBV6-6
CASSPTVYEQYF
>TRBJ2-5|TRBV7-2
CASSPTSGNQETQYF
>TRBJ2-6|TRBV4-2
CASSQVLSGANVLTF
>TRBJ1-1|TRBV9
CASSVVVGTEAFF
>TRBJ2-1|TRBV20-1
CSAISRVSYNEQFF
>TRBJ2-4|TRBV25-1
CASSEYPTGKEHIQYF
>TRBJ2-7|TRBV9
CASSVVVREREEQYF
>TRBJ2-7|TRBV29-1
CSVRPGGAGEQYF
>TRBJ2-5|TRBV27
CASSPQGAPQETQYF
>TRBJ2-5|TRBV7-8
CASSLRTGRQETQYF
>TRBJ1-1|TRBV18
CASSPRTGSDAEAFF
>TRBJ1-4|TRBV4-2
CASSQVFGAGEKLFF
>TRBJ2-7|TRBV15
CATSRLGGPYEQYF
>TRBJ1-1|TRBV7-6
CASSLLDSENTEAFF
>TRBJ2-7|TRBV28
CASSSGPSYEQYF
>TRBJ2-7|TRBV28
CASSLPPRVSGYEQYF
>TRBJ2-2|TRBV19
CATSRGTGELFF
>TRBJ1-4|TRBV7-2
CASSEGLPNEKLFF
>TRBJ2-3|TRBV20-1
CSARGVAASTDTQYF
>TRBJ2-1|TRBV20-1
CSARVQGVPDEQFF
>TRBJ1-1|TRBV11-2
CASSAGQGWDTEAFF
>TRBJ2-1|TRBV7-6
CASSPEVSVFQGEQFF
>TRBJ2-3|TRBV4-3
CASSPRTETFTDTQYF
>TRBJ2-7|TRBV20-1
CSARDLQTGSYEQYF
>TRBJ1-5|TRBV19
CASSIEQGNQPQHF
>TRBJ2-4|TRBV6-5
CASSYSTGGKNIQYF
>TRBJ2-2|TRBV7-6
CASSPPTGDGSIRVTGELFF
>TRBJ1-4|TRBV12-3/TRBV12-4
CASSLTRATNEKLFF
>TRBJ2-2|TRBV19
CASRFGGSGTGELFF
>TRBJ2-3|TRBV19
CASSIDSTDTQYF
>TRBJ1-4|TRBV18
CASSSDRGREKLFF
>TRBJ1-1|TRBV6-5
CASTGRGTEAFF
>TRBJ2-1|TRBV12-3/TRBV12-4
CASSFGQGGHNEQFF
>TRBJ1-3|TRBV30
CAWSVLGHSSGNTIYF
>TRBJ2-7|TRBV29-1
CSVLTGAEQYF
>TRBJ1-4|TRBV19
CASGEAVGLNEKLFF
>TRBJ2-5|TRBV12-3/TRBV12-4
CASSSLTETQYF